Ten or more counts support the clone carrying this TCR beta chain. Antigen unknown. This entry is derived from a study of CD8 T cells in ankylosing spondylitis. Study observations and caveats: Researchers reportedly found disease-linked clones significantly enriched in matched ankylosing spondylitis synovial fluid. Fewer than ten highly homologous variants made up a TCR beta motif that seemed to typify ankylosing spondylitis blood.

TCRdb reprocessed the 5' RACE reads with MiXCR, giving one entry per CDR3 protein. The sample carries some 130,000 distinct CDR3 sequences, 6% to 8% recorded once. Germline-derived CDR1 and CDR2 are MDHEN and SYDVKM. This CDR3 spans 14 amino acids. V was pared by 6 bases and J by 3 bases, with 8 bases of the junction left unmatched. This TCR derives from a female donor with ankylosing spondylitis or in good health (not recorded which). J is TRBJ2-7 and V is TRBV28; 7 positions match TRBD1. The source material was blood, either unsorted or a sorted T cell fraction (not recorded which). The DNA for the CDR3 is TGTGCCAGCAGACCCGGGACAGACCTCTACGAGCAGTACTTC. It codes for CASRPGTDLYEQYF.